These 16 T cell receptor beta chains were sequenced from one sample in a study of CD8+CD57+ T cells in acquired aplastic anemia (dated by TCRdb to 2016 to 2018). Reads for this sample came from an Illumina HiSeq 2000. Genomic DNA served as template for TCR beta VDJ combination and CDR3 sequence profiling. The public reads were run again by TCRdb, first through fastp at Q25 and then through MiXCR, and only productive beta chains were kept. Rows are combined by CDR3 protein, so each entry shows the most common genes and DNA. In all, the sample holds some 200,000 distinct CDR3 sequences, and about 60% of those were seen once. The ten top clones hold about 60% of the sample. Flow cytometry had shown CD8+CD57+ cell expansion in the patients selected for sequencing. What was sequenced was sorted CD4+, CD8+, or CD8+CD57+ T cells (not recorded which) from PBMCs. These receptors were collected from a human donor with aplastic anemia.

The CDR3 DNA follows: TGCAGCGTCCGGGGTACCTACGAGCAGTACTTC. It encodes CSVRGTYEQYF. V gene TRBV29-1 combines with J gene TRBJ2-7, with D possibly matching TRBD2 (5 bases). CDR3 length equals 11 residues. The germline V gene encodes CDR1 SQVTM and CDR2 ANQGSEA. With 6 bases removed from V and 2 bases from J, the gap between germline ends came to 8 bases.

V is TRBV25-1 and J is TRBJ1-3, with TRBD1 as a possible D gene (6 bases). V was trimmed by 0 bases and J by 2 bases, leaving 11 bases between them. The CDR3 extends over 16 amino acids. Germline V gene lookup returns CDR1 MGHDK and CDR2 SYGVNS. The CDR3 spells CASSEYTGKAGNTIYF. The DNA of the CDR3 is TGTGCCAGCAGTGAATATACAGGGAAGGCTGGAAACACCATATATTTT.

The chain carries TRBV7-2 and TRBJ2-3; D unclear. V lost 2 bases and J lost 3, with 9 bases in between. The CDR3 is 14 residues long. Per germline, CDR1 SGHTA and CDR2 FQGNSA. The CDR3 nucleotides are TGTGCCAGCAGCTTATGGCAGTCTACAGATACGCAGTATTTT. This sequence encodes CASSLWQSTDTQYF.

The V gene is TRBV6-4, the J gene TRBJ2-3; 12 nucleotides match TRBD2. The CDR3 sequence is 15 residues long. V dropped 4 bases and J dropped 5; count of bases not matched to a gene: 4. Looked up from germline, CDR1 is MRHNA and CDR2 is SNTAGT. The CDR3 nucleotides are TGTGCCAGCAGTGCCACGACTAGCGGGGGAGATACGCAGTATTTT. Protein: CASSATTSGGDTQYF.

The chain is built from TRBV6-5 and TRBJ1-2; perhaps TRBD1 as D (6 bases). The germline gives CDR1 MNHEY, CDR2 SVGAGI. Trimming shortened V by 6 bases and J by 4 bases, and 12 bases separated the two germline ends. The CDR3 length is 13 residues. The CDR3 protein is CASSIEGGYGYTF. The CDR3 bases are TGTGCCAGCAGCATTGAGGGGGGCTATGGCTACACCTTC.

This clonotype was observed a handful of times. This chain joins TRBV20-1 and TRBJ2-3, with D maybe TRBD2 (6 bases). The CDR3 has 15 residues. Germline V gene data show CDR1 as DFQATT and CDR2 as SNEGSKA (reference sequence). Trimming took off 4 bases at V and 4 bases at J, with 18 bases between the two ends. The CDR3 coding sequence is TGCAGTGCTATGGTTGGGGGTGGAGGGTCAGATACGCAGTATTTT. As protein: CSAMVGGGGSDTQYF.

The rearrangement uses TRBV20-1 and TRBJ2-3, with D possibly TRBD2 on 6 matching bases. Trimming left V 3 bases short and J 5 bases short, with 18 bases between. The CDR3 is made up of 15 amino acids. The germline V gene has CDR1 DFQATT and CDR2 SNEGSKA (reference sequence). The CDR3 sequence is CSASGGMISGDTQYF. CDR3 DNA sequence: TGCAGTGCTAGTGGCGGGATGATAAGTGGAGATACGCAGTATTTT.

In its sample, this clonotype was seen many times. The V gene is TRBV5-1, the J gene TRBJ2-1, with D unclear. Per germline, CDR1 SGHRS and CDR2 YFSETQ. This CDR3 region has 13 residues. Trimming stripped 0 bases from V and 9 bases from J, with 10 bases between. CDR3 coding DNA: TGCGCCAGCAGCTTGGATATACCCGGTGAGCAGTTCTTC. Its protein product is CASSLDIPGEQFF. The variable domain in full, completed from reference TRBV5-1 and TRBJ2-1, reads KAGVTQTPRYLIKTRGQQVTLSCSPISGHRSVSWYQQTPGQGLQFLFEYFSETQRNKGNFPGRFSGRQFSNSRSEMNVSTLELGDSALYLCASSLDIPGEQFFGPGTRLTVL.

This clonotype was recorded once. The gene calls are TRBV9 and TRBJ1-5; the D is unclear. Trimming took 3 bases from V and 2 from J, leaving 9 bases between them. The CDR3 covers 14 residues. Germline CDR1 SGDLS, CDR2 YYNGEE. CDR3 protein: CASSADGRNQPQHF. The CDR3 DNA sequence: TGTGCCAGCAGCGCGGACGGACGCAATCAGCCCCAGCATTTT.

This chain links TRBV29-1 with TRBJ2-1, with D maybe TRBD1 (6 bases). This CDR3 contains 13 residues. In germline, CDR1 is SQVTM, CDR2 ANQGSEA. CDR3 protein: CSVVGGGWNEQFF. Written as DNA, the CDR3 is TGCAGTGTGGTGGGTGGGGGCTGGAATGAGCAGTTCTTC.

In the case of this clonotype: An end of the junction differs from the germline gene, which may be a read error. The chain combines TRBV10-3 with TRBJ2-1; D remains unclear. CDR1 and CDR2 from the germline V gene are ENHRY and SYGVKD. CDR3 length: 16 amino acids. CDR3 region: CASSEELLPPYNEQFF. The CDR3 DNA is TGTGCCAGCAGTGAAGAGCTCCTTCCTCCCTACAATGAGCAGTTCTTC.

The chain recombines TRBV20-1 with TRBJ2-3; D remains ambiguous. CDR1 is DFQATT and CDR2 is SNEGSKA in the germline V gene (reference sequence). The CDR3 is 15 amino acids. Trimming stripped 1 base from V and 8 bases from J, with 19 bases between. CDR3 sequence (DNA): TGCAGTGCTAGAGTTCCCGTTGGGATAGACGTTACGCAGTATTTT. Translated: CSARVPVGIDVTQYF.

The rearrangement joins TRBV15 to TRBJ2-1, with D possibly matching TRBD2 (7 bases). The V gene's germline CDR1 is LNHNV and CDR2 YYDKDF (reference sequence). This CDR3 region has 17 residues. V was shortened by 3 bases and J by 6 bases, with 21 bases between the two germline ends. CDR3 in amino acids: CATSSEGGDPTPNEQFF. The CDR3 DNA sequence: TGTGCCACCAGCAGCGAGGGGGGGGACCCAACCCCCAATGAGCAGTTCTTC.

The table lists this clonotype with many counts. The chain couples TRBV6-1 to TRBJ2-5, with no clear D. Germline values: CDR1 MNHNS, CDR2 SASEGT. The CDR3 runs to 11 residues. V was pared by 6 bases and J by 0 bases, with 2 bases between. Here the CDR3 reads CASRDQETQYF. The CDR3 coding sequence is TGTGCCAGCAGGGACCAAGAGACCCAGTACTTC.

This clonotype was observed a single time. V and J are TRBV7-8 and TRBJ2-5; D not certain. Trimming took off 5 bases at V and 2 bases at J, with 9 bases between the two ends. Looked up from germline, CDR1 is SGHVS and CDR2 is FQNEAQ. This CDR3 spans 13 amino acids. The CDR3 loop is CASSSPPQETQYF. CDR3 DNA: TGTGCCAGCAGCAGCCCCCCTCAAGAGACCCAGTACTTC.

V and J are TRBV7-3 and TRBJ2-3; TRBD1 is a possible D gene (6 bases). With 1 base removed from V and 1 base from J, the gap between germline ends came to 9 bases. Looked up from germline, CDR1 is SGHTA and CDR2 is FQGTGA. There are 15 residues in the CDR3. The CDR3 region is CASSLRGLGTDTQYF. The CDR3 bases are TGTGCCAGCAGCTTAAGGGGGCTTGGCACAGATACGCAGTATTTT.